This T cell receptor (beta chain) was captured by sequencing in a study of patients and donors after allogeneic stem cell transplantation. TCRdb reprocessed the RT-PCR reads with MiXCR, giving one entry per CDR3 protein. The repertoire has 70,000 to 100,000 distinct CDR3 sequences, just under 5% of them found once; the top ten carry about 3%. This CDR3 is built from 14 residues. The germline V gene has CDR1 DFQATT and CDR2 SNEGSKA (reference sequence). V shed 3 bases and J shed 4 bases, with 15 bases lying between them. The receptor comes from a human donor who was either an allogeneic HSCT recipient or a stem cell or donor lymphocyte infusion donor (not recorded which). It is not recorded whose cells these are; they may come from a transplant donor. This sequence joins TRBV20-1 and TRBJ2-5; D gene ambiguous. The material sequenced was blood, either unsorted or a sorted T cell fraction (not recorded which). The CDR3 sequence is CSASGKGAGETQYF. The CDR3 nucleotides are TGCAGTGCTAGCGGCAAGGGTGCAGGAGAGACCCAGTACTTC.